Presented here are 20 T cell receptor beta chains from one specimen sequenced in a study of shared clonotypes between healthy human individuals. Data came from immunoSEQ multiplex PCR; TCRdb stores just in-frame clones and leaves some out. The sample records roughly 1,500,000 clones, less than 99% being singletons. The specimen sequenced was naive CD4+ T cells sorted from blood. Sample subset: CD45RA+ positively selected. These receptor sequences come from a man under 40 in good health.

The chain carries TRBV7-3 and TRBJ2-2; 8 nucleotides agree with TRBD1. V trimming: 5 bases; J trimming: 3 bases; junction bases outside the gene matches: 2. This CDR3 region has 14 residues. Germline CDR1 is SGHTA and CDR2 is FQGTGA. CDR3 DNA sequence: TGTGCCAGCAGCCGACAGGGGTACACCGGGGAGCTGTTTTTT. Encoded protein: CASSRQGYTGELFF. The entire variable domain, with the rest obtained from reference TRBV7-3 and TRBJ2-2, is as follows: GAGVSQTPSNKVTEKGKYVELRCDPISGHTALYWYRQSLGQGPEFLIYFQGTGAADDSGLPNDRFFAVRPEGSVSTLKIQRTERGDSAVYLCASSRQGYTGELFFGEGSRLTVL.

The CDR3 DNA reads as TGTGCCAGCAGCTTATGGCAGGGGGATCAGCCCCAGCATTTT. Residues: CASSLWQGDQPQHF. The chain recombines TRBV5-5 with TRBJ1-5; 7 bases are a match to TRBD1. The germline V gene has CDR1 SGHKS and CDR2 YYEKEE (reference sequence). The V segment lost 2 bases and the J segment 5 bases; nucleotides outside the gene matches: 4. This CDR3 region has 14 residues. Drawing the rest from reference TRBV5-5 and TRBJ1-5, the complete variable domain is DAGVTQSPTHLIKTRGQQVTLRCSPISGHKSVSWYQQVLGQGPQFIFQYYEKEERGRGNFPDRFSARQFPNYSSELNVNALLLGDSALYLCASSLWQGDQPQHFGDGTRLSIL.

The V call is TRBV5-1, the J call TRBJ2-7; D possibly corresponds to TRBD2 (5 bases). The CDR3 covers 15 residues. V was clipped by 0 bases and J by 2 bases, with 12 bases between them. Germline V gene lookup returns CDR1 SGHRS and CDR2 YFSETQ. In nucleotides, the CDR3 is TGCGCCAGCAGCTTGGAGGCTAGCTCCCCCTACGAGCAGTACTTC. Translated, it gives CASSLEASSPYEQYF.

This clone was observed a single time. The chain employs TRBV9 and TRBJ2-1; 7 bases match TRBD1. The CDR3 totals 16 residues. The J segment lost 3 bases and the V segment lost 4 bases, leaving 10 bases of the junction unmatched. Per the germline V gene, CDR1 is SGDLS and CDR2 is YYNGEE. CDR3 in amino acids: CASSLKGQPHYNEQFF. The CDR3, as DNA: TGTGCCAGCAGCCTCAAGGGACAGCCTCACTACAATGAGCAGTTCTTC.

The chain recombines TRBV28 with TRBJ2-7; 7 bases match TRBD2. The ends lost 2 bases at V and 3 bases at J; junction bases unmatched: 7. CDR3 length: 15 amino acids. From germline, CDR1 is MDHEN and CDR2 SYDVKM. CDR3 in amino acids: CASSLNLAVGYEQYF. The CDR3 region has the DNA TGTGCCAGCAGTTTAAATCTAGCGGTTGGCTACGAGCAGTACTTC.

This chain links TRBV7-9 with TRBJ1-2; TRBD1 matches at 7 bases. The CDR3 is 16 residues long. After removal of 6 bases from V and 3 bases from J, the junction contained 13 bases not matched to a gene. Looked up from germline, CDR1 is SEHNR and CDR2 is FQNEAQ (reference sequence). CDR3 sequence (DNA): TGTGCCAGCAGTTTCCCTCAACCGGGACAGCACTATGGCTACACCTTC. Translating it yields CASSFPQPGQHYGYTF. Filled out from reference TRBV7-9 and TRBJ1-2, the complete variable domain reads DTGVSQNPRHKITKRGQNVTFRCDPISEHNRLYWYRQTLGQGPEFLTYFQNEAQLEKSRLLSDRFSAERPKGSFSTLEIQRTEQGDSAMYLCASSFPQPGQHYGYTFGSGTRLTVV.

The chain combines TRBV5-6 with TRBJ2-7; D not certain. The V end lost 4 bases, the J end lost 3 bases, and 8 bases lay between the germline ends. The CDR3 runs to 12 residues. CDR1 is SGHDT, CDR2 YYEEEE, per germline. The CDR3, as DNA: TGTGCCAGCAGCCGCTGGAACTACGAGCAGTACTTC. It codes for CASSRWNYEQYF.

The CDR3 loop reads CASSTSRIEPQHF. The CDR3 DNA reads TGTGCCAGTAGTACATCTCGGATCGAGCCCCAGCATTTT. This chain joins TRBV19 and TRBJ1-5; D unclear. The germline V and J ends were trimmed by 4 bases and 8 bases, with 12 bases remaining between them. The CDR3 sequence is 13 residues long. Germline loops: CDR1 LNHDA, CDR2 SQIVND (reference sequence).

The gene calls are TRBV6-6 and TRBJ2-2, with unresolved D. Germline CDR1 and CDR2: MNHNY and SVGAGI (reference sequence). The V end lost 6 bases, the J end lost 5 bases, and 10 bases lay between the germline ends. The CDR3 consists of 13 residues. CDR3 residues: CASSPRSTGELFF. For the CDR3, the DNA is TGTGCCAGCAGCCCGAGATCAACCGGGGAGCTGTTTTTT.

The chain links TRBV5-4 to TRBJ2-7; D gene uncertain. V dropped 4 bases and J dropped 6 bases, with 14 bases sitting between them. Germline-derived CDR1 and CDR2 are SGHNT and YYREEE (reference sequence). The length of the CDR3 is 13 residues. DNA of the CDR3: TGTGCCAGCAGCCAGCGTTTAGAATCCGAGCAGTACTTC. Its protein is CASSQRLESEQYF.

The chain couples TRBV7-9 to TRBJ2-2; 11 nucleotides agree with TRBD2. The V segment lost 2 bases and the J segment 7 bases; nucleotides outside the gene matches: 9. The germline V gene has CDR1 SEHNR and CDR2 FQNEAQ (reference sequence). The CDR3 sequence is 17 residues long. Here the CDR3 DNA reads TGTGCCAGCAGCTTACATCTAGCGGGAGGCGGAATCGGGGAGCTGTTTTTT. Its translation: CASSLHLAGGGIGELFF.

The V gene is TRBV7-9, the J gene TRBJ2-1, with D perhaps matching TRBD2 (6 bases). The CDR3 loop spans 13 amino acids. V lost 8 bases and J lost 0, with 8 bases in between. Germline CDR1 is SEHNR and CDR2 is FQNEAQ (reference sequence). The CDR3, as DNA: TGTGCCAGCGGGACTTACTCCTACAATGAGCAGTTCTTC. Amino acid sequence: CASGTYSYNEQFF.

The J gene is TRBJ2-1, the V gene TRBV28; the match to TRBD2 covers 9 bases. Germline trimming cut 0 bases from V and 15 bases from J; bases unmatched to any gene: 6. Per germline, CDR1 MDHEN and CDR2 SYDVKM. The CDR3 is made up of 13 amino acids. In nucleotides, the CDR3 is TGTGCCAGCAGTTTATGGTTAGCGGGAGAGGCGTTCTTC. Translating it yields CASSLWLAGEAFF.

This clone was seen once. The chain uses TRBV9 and TRBJ1-2; TRBD1 is a possible D gene (5 bases). This CDR3 contains 15 residues. Deletions cut 4 bases from V and 4 bases from J, with 17 bases between. Germline V gives CDR1 SGDLS, CDR2 YYNGEE. In nucleotides, the CDR3 is TGTGCCAGCAGCCCCCGGGCGGGACCAACCTATGGCTACACCTTC. Translating gives CASSPRAGPTYGYTF.

The rearrangement joins TRBV19 to TRBJ2-1; TRBD2 matches at 15 bases. Germline CDR1 LNHDA, CDR2 SQIVND (reference sequence). The CDR3 runs to 20 residues. After removal of 0 bases from V and 3 bases from J, the junction contained 9 bases not matched to a gene. CDR3 protein: CASSIDARTSGRAFYNEQFF. The CDR3 DNA reads TGTGCCAGTAGTATAGATGCCAGGACTAGCGGGAGGGCCTTCTACAATGAGCAGTTCTTC.

The chain couples TRBV15 to TRBJ1-5, with D possibly being TRBD1 (5 bases). The V and J ends lost 1 base and 7 bases respectively, with 14 bases between them. Germline loops: CDR1 LNHNV, CDR2 YYDKDF (reference sequence). This CDR3 spans 15 amino acids. CDR3 nucleotides: TGTGCCACCAGCAGAGTGGGCAGGGAGGGACAGCCCCAGCATTTT. It specifies CATSRVGREGQPQHF.

The V call is TRBV27, the J call TRBJ2-7; D is undetermined. This CDR3 comprises 13 residues. Trimming cost V 4 bases and J 4 bases, with 11 bases left between them. The germline V gene encodes CDR1 MNHEY and CDR2 SMNVEV (reference sequence). CDR3 amino acids: CASSSETPYEQYF. CDR3 DNA sequence: TGTGCCAGCAGTTCCGAAACTCCTTACGAGCAGTACTTC.

The chain recombines TRBV28 with TRBJ2-7; 9 bases agree with TRBD2. Germline loops: CDR1 MDHEN, CDR2 SYDVKM. Losses at the gene ends were 7 bases for V and 5 bases for J; bases not matched to a gene: 6. The CDR3 has 13 residues. The CDR3 DNA sequence: TGTGCCAGCAAAAGCGGGAGGCTGGACGAGCAGTACTTC. This encodes CASKSGRLDEQYF.

The chain links TRBV28 to TRBJ1-5; 9 bases align to TRBD1. The trim removed 4 bases at V and 0 bases at J, leaving 7 bases unmatched. Looked up from germline, CDR1 is MDHEN and CDR2 is SYDVKM. The CDR3 has 17 amino acids. The CDR3 bases are TGTGCCAGCAGTTCCTTTTGGGACAGGGCTAGCAATCAGCCCCAGCATTTT. Its translation is CASSSFWDRASNQPQHF.

The chain links TRBV5-1 to TRBJ2-5; 13 bases agree with TRBD2. CDR1 is SGHRS and CDR2 is YFSETQ in the germline V gene. The junction had 4 bases not matched to a gene; V was cut back by 4 bases and J by 4 bases. This CDR3 has 15 residues. The CDR3 bases are TGCGCCAGCAGCCCAGGGACTAGCGGGATAGAGACCCAGTACTTC. It codes for CASSPGTSGIETQYF.